Below are 25 T cell receptor beta chains sequenced from a single sample in a study of human T cells and chemical hapten exposure. TCRdb itself ran the RACE reads through MiXCR, one entry per CDR3 protein. The sample has some 81,000 distinct CDR3 sequences, roughly 11% seen once. Noted time point: patch test 2, 6 weeks after DPC sensitization. Treatment noted: therapeutic diphenylcyclopropenone sensitization with weekly scalp DPC. The sequenced sample was whole blood, obtained in connection with sensitization to the hapten diphenylcyclopropenone (DPC). The receptor set was obtained from a man between 18 and 35 years old with alopecia areata. Some clones in this sample may be carry-over from other donors' samples.

Comments on this clonotype: One base away lies a much larger clone, so this may be a sequencing read error. The chain links TRBV10-2 to TRBJ2-1; TRBD1 matches at 8 bases. The CDR3 is 15 residues long. Germline CDR1 reads WSHSY; CDR2 reads SAAADI. CDR3: CATRSDREAYNEQCF. Written as DNA, the CDR3 is TGCGCCACCCGGTCGGACAGGGAAGCCTACAATGAGCAGTGCTTC.

The rearrangement uses TRBV29-1 and TRBJ1-2, with D tentatively TRBD1 (5 bases). The V end lost 0 bases, the J end lost 3 bases, and 11 bases lay between the germline ends. Germline V gene sequence: CDR1 SQVTM, CDR2 ANQGSEA. The CDR3 spans 14 residues. CDR3 region: CSVEDGRGHYGYTF. For the CDR3, the DNA is TGCAGCGTTGAAGATGGGAGGGGACACTATGGCTACACCTTC. Looking up the rest from reference TRBV29-1 and TRBJ1-2 gives the full variable domain: SAVISQKPSRDICQRGTSLTIQCQVDSQVTMMFWYRQQPGQSLTLIATANQGSEATYESGFVIDKFPISRPNLTFSTLTVSNMSPEDSSIYLCSVEDGRGHYGYTFGSGTRLTVV.

This clonotype appeared many times. This chain links TRBV2 with TRBJ2-1; D is unclear. V shed 3 bases and J shed 8 bases, with 8 bases lying between them. Germline assignment: CDR1 SNHLY and CDR2 FYNNEI. This CDR3 comprises 12 residues. The CDR3 here is CASSDVGYEQFF. The CDR3 DNA reads as TGTGCCAGCAGTGATGTGGGGTATGAGCAGTTCTTC.

This rearrangement joins TRBV18 to TRBJ2-5; the D gene is possibly TRBD1 (5 bases). Trimming took off 3 bases at V and 10 bases at J, with 21 bases between the two ends. This CDR3 region has 15 residues. CDR1 is KGHSH, CDR2 LQKENI, per germline. The CDR3, as DNA: TGTGCCAGCTCACCTCAAGCAGTGAAGACAGCATTCCAGTACTTC. It codes for CASSPQAVKTAFQYF.

This clonotype appeared many times. V and J are TRBV5-4 and TRBJ2-4; the match to TRBD2 covers 11 bases. The V gene end was trimmed by 3 bases and the J gene end by 0 bases; junction bases not matched to a gene: 2. The CDR3 extends over 16 amino acids. From germline, CDR1 is SGHNT and CDR2 YYREEE (reference sequence). The CDR3 region is CASSSGLAGAKNIQYF. In nucleotides, the CDR3 is TGTGCCAGCAGCTCCGGACTAGCGGGAGCCAAAAACATTCAGTACTTC.

The chain has TRBV20-1 and TRBJ2-5; 8 bases map to TRBD1. This CDR3 is 11 amino acids long. In germline, CDR1 is DFQATT, CDR2 SNEGSKA (reference sequence). The CDR3 region is CSGQGQETQYF. The CDR3 region has the DNA TGCAGCGGACAGGGACAAGAGACCCAGTACTTC.

V gene TRBV6-2 or TRBV6-3 combines with J gene TRBJ2-3, with TRBD1 identical over 9 bases. The CDR3 length is 16 residues. Trimming took 6 bases from V and 3 from J; bases not matched to a gene: 10. Germline CDR1 reads MNHEY; CDR2 reads SVGEGT. CDR3: CASRRGQGRTTDTQYF. The CDR3 nucleotides read TGTGCCAGCAGGCGCGGACAGGGGCGAACTACAGATACGCAGTATTTT.

This clonotype was recorded at least ten times. The chain has TRBV10-3 and TRBJ2-7, with 7 bases aligning to TRBD1. The CDR3 extends over 11 amino acids. Germline V gene data show CDR1 as ENHRY and CDR2 as SYGVKD. The ends lost 8 bases at V and 2 bases at J; junction bases unmatched: 0. Here the CDR3 reads CAIGTAYEQYV. DNA of the CDR3: TGTGCCATCGGGACAGCCTACGAGCAGTACGTC.

The V gene is TRBV28, the J gene TRBJ1-1; 7 nucleotides align to TRBD1. In germline, CDR1 is MDHEN, CDR2 SYDVKM. This CDR3 has 14 residues. The junction had 7 bases not matched to a gene; V was cut back by 7 bases and J by 2 bases. CDR3 in DNA: TGTGCCAGCAACCGACAGGGCCCTAACACTGAAGCTTTCTTT. Encoded protein: CASNRQGPNTEAFF.

The table lists this clonotype with many counts. The chain is built from TRBV6-2 or TRBV6-3 and TRBJ2-7; D tentatively fits TRBD1 or TRBD2 (5 bases each). Germline V lookup: CDR1 MNHEY, CDR2 SVGEGT. The germline V and J ends were trimmed by 5 bases and 6 bases, with 17 bases remaining between them. CDR3 size: 14 residues. CDR3 coding DNA: TGTGCCAGCAGTGAACCCTCCGGGGCGTCCGAGCAGTACTTC. This gives the protein CASSEPSGASEQYF.

V is TRBV4-1 and J is TRBJ1-5; the match to TRBD1 covers 8 bases. Germline V CDR1 and CDR2: MGHRA, YSYEKL. V lost 2 bases and J lost 3; bases outside the gene matches: 12. This CDR3 is built from 18 residues. CDR3 loop: CASSQFRTGRWNNQPQHF. CDR3 in DNA: TGCGCCAGCAGCCAATTTAGGACAGGGAGGTGGAACAATCAGCCCCAGCATTTT.

There are many counts of this clonotype. The J gene is TRBJ2-4, the V gene TRBV6-2 or TRBV6-3; a weak D match, TRBD2 (6 bases). CDR3 length equals 15 residues. From germline, CDR1 is MNHEY and CDR2 SVGEGT. V was shortened by 1 base and J by 8 bases, with 15 bases between the two germline ends. CDR3 amino acids: CASSYLGLSGDIQYF. CDR3 nucleotide sequence: TGTGCCAGCAGTTACTTAGGCCTATCGGGAGACATTCAGTACTTC.

This clonotype was counted ten times or more. The chain combines TRBV12-3 or TRBV12-4 with TRBJ1-1; D is perhaps TRBD1 (5 bases). This CDR3 spans 14 amino acids. Between the trimmed V and J ends, which lost 3 bases and 0 bases, there was a span of 8 bases. Here the CDR3 reads CASSFGALNTEAFF. CDR3 bases: TGTGCCAGCAGTTTCGGGGCTTTGAACACTGAAGCTTTCTTT.

There are many counts of this clonotype. CDR3 in amino acids: CASSRGTGRNTIYF. Written as DNA, the CDR3 is TGTGCCAGCAGCCGTGGGACAGGGAGAAACACCATATATTTT. V and J are TRBV9 and TRBJ1-3; 9 bases agree with TRBD1. The trim removed 4 bases at V and 5 bases at J, leaving 4 bases unmatched. The CDR3 covers 14 residues. Germline CDR1 and CDR2: SGDLS and YYNGEE.

In its sample, this clonotype was seen many times. The V gene is TRBV5-1, the J gene TRBJ1-1; tentatively, D is TRBD1 (5 bases). This CDR3 spans 16 amino acids. Germline V gene data show CDR1 as SGHRS and CDR2 as YFSETQ. Trimming took 6 bases from V and 4 from J, leaving 22 bases between them. The CDR3 sequence: CASTPNAAGRGTEAFF. The CDR3 coding sequence is TGCGCCAGCACCCCCAACGCGGCAGGGCGAGGCACTGAAGCTTTCTTT.

This clonotype has at least ten counts. The V call is TRBV10-3, the J call TRBJ1-2, with D perhaps matching TRBD1 (6 bases). V was trimmed by 4 bases and J by 4 bases, leaving 16 bases between them. Germline CDR1 is ENHRY and CDR2 is SYGVKD. The CDR3 covers 15 residues. The CDR3 reads CAISGTGHAGYGYTF. The CDR3 DNA reads TGTGCCATCAGTGGGACGGGACACGCTGGCTATGGCTACACCTTC.

The sample holds a few counts of this clonotype. This chain joins TRBV7-6 and TRBJ2-1; 7 bases match TRBD1. With 2 bases clipped from V and 5 bases from J, the junction kept 3 bases outside the gene matches. The CDR3 length is 14 residues. CDR1 is SGHVS and CDR2 is FNYEAQ in the germline V gene. This chain's CDR3 is CASSLFQGDNEQFF. The CDR3 DNA reads TGTGCCAGCAGCTTATTCCAGGGGGACAATGAGCAGTTCTTC.

This clonotype was counted ten times or more. The chain links TRBV12-3 or TRBV12-4 to TRBJ1-5, with 7 bases aligning to TRBD1. V dropped 0 bases and J dropped 7; count of bases not matched to a gene: 6. CDR3 size: 15 residues. CDR3 in DNA: TGTGCCAGCAGTTTAGCGACAGGGACGAAACAGCCCCAGCATTTT. It encodes CASSLATGTKQPQHF.

At least ten counts were recorded for this clonotype. V and J are TRBV4-1 and TRBJ1-1; D not resolved. The CDR3 has 13 residues. Germline CDR1 and CDR2: MGHRA and YSYEKL. The ends were cut back, 4 bases at V and 8 bases at J, with 14 bases in the middle. The CDR3 DNA reads as TGCGCCAGCAGCCGGATCCGGCTGGGGGAAGCTTTCTTT. The encoded protein is CASSRIRLGEAFF.

There are a few counts of this clonotype. The chain combines TRBV6-2 or TRBV6-3 with TRBJ2-6, with 9 bases lining up with TRBD1. CDR3 size: 18 residues. The germline CDR1 and CDR2 sequences are MNHEY and SVGEGT. The trim removed 5 bases at V and 0 bases at J, leaving 8 bases unmatched. Written as DNA, the CDR3 is TGTGCCAGCAGTCCCCGGGACAGGGATAGCTCTGGGGCCAACGTCCTGACTTTC. Protein sequence: CASSPRDRDSSGANVLTF.

DNA of the CDR3: TGTGCCAGCAGGGAGAGTACTGAAGCTTTCTTT. This translates into CASRESTEAFF. The chain combines TRBV2 with TRBJ1-1, with D uncertain. CDR1 SNHLY and CDR2 FYNNEI come from the germline V gene. This CDR3 has 11 amino acids. V lost 6 bases and J lost 5, with 7 bases in between.

This clonotype has only a few counts. The chain carries TRBV11-2 and TRBJ1-1; D gene uncertain. The germline CDR1 and CDR2 sequences are SGHAT and FQNNGV. Trimming cost V 1 base and J 8 bases, with 5 bases left between them. This CDR3 contains 11 residues. CDR3 residues: CASSLAEEAFF. CDR3 DNA: TGTGCCAGCAGCTTAGCAGAAGAAGCTTTCTTT.

CDR3: CASSLAGGGQPQHF. CDR3 sequence (DNA): TGTGCCAGCAGCTTAGCAGGAGGAGGACAGCCCCAGCATTTT. The chain recombines TRBV11-2 with TRBJ1-5; no clear D gene. The germline gives CDR1 SGHAT, CDR2 FQNNGV. The CDR3 consists of 14 residues. Trimming stripped 1 base from V and 7 bases from J, with 11 bases between. Full variable domain (rest looked up from reference TRBV11-2 and TRBJ1-5): EAGVAQSPRYKIIEKRQSVAFWCNPISGHATLYWYQQILGQGPKLLIQFQNNGVVDDSQLPKDRFSAERLKGVDSTLKIQPAKLEDSAVYLCASSLAGGGQPQHFGDGTRLSIL.

As for this clonotype: One junction end disagrees with the germline gene, perhaps due to a read error. The chain employs TRBV5-1 and TRBJ2-5; perhaps TRBD2 as D (5 bases). Germline V gene data show CDR1 as SGHRS and CDR2 as YFSETQ. This CDR3 comprises 13 residues. As DNA, the CDR3 is TGTGCCAGCAGCTTGAGCGGAATGGAGACCCAGTACTTC. Translating gives CASSLSGMETQYF.

This clonotype was picked up many times. The chain uses TRBV29-1 and TRBJ2-7, with 10 bases matching TRBD1. The junction had 10 bases not matched to a gene; V was cut back by 7 bases and J by 4 bases. Germline CDR1 reads SQVTM; CDR2 reads ANQGSEA. This CDR3 is built from 14 residues. The DNA for the CDR3 is TGCAGCGCTGGAGTGGACAGGGGGAAATACGAGCAGTACTTC. Its protein product is CSAGVDRGKYEQYF.